This entry lists 10 T cell receptor beta chains sequenced from one sample in a study of blood T cell repertoires in COVID-19. The table came from immunoSEQ multiplex PCR; TCRdb's copy has only in-frame clones and leaves some out. The table lists roughly 410,000 clones, roughly 90% of them singletons, with about 1.4% in the top ten. The sequencing input was peripheral blood. These receptor sequences come from a woman between 40 and 50 years old with COVID-19, enrolled during active disease.

There are a few counts of this clone. This chain connects TRBV6-6 to TRBJ1-5; D is uncertain. The CDR3 has 13 residues. V lost 6 bases, J lost 2 bases, and 8 bases lay in between. Per germline, CDR1 MNHNY and CDR2 SVGAGI (reference sequence). The CDR3 DNA reads TGTGCCAGCAGCGACCAGGGCAATCAGCCCCAGCATTTT. Translating gives CASSDQGNQPQHF.

The genes are TRBV6-5 and TRBJ1-1; a weak D match, TRBD1 (5 bases). Germline-derived CDR1 and CDR2 are MNHEY and SVGAGI. The CDR3 covers 12 residues. V lost 6 bases and J lost 3, with 8 bases in between. CDR3 amino acids: CASRKTDTEAFF. The CDR3 DNA follows: TGTGCCAGCAGGAAGACAGACACTGAAGCTTTCTTT.

The CDR3 loop is CSASTSGSTDTQYF. The CDR3 nucleotides are TGCAGTGCTAGTACTAGCGGGAGCACAGATACGCAGTATTTT. This chain joins TRBV20-1 and TRBJ2-3, with 9 bases lining up with TRBD2. Losses at the gene ends were 3 bases for V and 0 bases for J; bases not matched to a gene: 1. Per germline, CDR1 DFQATT and CDR2 SNEGSKA (reference sequence). This CDR3 is 14 amino acids long.

The CDR3 sequence: CASNTRHGEGYTF. The DNA of the CDR3 is TGTGCCAGCAATACCCGTCACGGGGAAGGCTACACCTTC. The chain couples TRBV6-5 to TRBJ1-2; the D is unclear. The CDR3 extends over 13 amino acids. V shed 7 bases and J shed 8 bases, with 17 bases lying between them. The V gene's germline CDR1 is MNHEY and CDR2 SVGAGI.

The chain uses TRBV2 and TRBJ2-5, with 12 bases fitting TRBD1. The CDR3 runs 15 residues. Germline V gene sequence: CDR1 SNHLY, CDR2 FYNNEI. After removal of 7 bases from V and 5 bases from J, the junction contained 8 bases not matched to a gene. CDR3 in amino acids: CASTRDRGREETQYF. CDR3 nucleotide sequence: TGTGCCAGCACCCGGGACAGGGGGCGGGAGGAGACCCAGTACTTC.

The sample holds many counts of this clone. The rearrangement joins TRBV15 to TRBJ2-5; D ambiguous. Germline V gene lookup returns CDR1 LNHNV and CDR2 YYDKDF (reference sequence). The CDR3 spans 16 residues. Trimming pared 0 bases from V and 4 bases from J, leaving 15 bases between. In DNA, the CDR3 is TGTGCCACCAGCAGAGAGGGTCCCAGTCCTAGAGAGACCCAGTACTTC. Amino acid sequence: CATSREGPSPRETQYF.

CDR3 sequence: CAISESMDGDRGYTF. The CDR3 DNA sequence: TGTGCCATCAGTGAGTCGATGGATGGGGACAGGGGCTACACCTTC. V gene TRBV10-3 combines with J gene TRBJ1-2, with TRBD1 matching 8 bases. Germline CDR1 is ENHRY and CDR2 is SYGVKD. This CDR3 contains 15 residues. The junction had 8 bases not matched to a gene; V was cut back by 0 bases and J by 8 bases.

This clone was detected only a few times. The chain combines TRBV6-2 or TRBV6-3 with TRBJ1-6, with D possibly being TRBD1 (5 bases). This CDR3 is 15 amino acids long. The germline CDR1 and CDR2 sequences are MNHEY and SVGEGT. Trimming took 6 bases from V and 11 from J, leaving 20 bases between them. The CDR3 reads CASSRELRGVAPLHF. CDR3 nucleotides: TGTGCCAGCAGCAGGGAGTTGAGAGGAGTGGCACCCCTCCACTTT.

The rearrangement uses TRBV6-5 and TRBJ2-1; D gene uncertain. Germline CDR1 reads MNHEY; CDR2 reads SVGAGI. The CDR3 loop spans 14 amino acids. Trimming pared 2 bases from V and 8 bases from J, leaving 13 bases between. The CDR3: CASSYRTAADEQFF. In DNA, the CDR3 is TGTGCCAGCAGTTACAGAACCGCGGCGGATGAGCAGTTCTTC.

The J gene is TRBJ1-4, the V gene TRBV7-6, with 8 bases that match TRBD1. Looked up from germline, CDR1 is SGHVS and CDR2 is FNYEAQ. The ends lost 1 base at V and 8 bases at J; junction bases unmatched: 6. The CDR3 totals 15 residues. The CDR3 reads CASSLGGTGREKLFF. DNA for the CDR3: TGTGCCAGCAGCTTAGGAGGGACAGGACGGGAAAAACTGTTTTTT.